This entry describes one TCR beta chain. Method: immunoSEQ multiplex PCR; TCRdb's copy keeps in-frame clones and lacks some. The table lists approximately 260,000 clones, roughly four fifths of them singletons. This specimen comes from a study of Tregs in tolerant kidney transplant recipients. Source material: CD4+ T cells from blood. The receptor was derived from a human donor in good health.

CDR3 bases: TGCAGCTTCCGAAGGGTTATGAACACTGAAGCTTTCTTT. This codes for CSFRRVMNTEAFF. This chain connects TRBV29-1 to TRBJ1-1, with D uncertain. In germline, CDR1 is SQVTM, CDR2 ANQGSEA. This CDR3 has 13 amino acids. The V gene lost 8 bases and the J gene lost 0 bases, with 13 bases spanning the gap.